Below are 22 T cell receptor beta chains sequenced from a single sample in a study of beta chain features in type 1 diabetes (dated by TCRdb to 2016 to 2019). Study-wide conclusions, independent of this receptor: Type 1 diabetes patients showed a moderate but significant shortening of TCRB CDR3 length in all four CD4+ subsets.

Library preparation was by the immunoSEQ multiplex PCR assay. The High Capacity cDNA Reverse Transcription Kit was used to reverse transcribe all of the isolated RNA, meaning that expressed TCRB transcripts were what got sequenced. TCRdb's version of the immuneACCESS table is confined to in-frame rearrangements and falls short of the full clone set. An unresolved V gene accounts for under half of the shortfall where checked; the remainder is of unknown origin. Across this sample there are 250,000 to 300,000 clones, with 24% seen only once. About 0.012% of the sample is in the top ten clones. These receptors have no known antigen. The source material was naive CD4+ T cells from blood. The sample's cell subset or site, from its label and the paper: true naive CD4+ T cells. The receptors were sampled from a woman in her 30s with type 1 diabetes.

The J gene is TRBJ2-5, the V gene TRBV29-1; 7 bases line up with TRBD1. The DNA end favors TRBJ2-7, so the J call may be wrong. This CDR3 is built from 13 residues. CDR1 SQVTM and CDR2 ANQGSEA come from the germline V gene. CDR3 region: CSVGRDSTYEQYF. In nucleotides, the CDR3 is TGCAGCGTTGGCCGGGACAGCACCTACGAGCAGTACTTC.

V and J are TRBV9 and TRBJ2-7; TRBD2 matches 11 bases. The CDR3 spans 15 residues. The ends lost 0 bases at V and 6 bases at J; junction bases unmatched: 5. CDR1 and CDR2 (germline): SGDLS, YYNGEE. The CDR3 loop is CASSVDMLAGGEQYF. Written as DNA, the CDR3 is TGTGCCAGCAGCGTAGACATGCTAGCGGGAGGCGAGCAGTACTTC.

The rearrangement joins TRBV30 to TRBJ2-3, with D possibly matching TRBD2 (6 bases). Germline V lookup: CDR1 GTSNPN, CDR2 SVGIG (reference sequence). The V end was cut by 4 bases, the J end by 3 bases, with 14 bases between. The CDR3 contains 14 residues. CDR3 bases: TGTGCCTGGAACCGTAGGGACTCAACAGATACGCAGTATTTT. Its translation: CAWNRRDSTDTQYF.

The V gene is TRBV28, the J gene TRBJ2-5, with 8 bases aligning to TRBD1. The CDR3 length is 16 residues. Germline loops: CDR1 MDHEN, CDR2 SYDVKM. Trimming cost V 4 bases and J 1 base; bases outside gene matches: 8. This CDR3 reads CASSSGGLSTQETQYF. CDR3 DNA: TGTGCCAGCAGTTCAGGGGGCCTCTCAACCCAAGAGACCCAGTACTTC.

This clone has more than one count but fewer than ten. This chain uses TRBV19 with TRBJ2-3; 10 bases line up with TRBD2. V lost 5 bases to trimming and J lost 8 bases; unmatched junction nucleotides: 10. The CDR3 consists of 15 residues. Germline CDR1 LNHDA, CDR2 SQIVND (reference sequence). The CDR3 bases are TGTGCCAGTAGTCCCTCCGCGCCTAGCGGGAGTACGCAGTATTTT. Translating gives CASSPSAPSGSTQYF. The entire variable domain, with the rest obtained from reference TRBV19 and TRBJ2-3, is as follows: DGGITQSPKYLFRKEGQNVTLSCEQNLNHDAMYWYRQDPGQGLRLIYYSQIVNDFQKGDIAEGYSVSREKKESFPLTVTSAQKNPTAFYLCASSPSAPSGSTQYFGPGTRLTVL.

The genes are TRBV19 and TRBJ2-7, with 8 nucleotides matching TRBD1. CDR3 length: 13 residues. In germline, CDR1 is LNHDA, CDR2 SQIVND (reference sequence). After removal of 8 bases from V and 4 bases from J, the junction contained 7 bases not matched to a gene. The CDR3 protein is CASSLDRDYEQYF. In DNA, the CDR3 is TGTGCCAGTTCTTTGGACAGGGATTACGAGCAGTACTTC.

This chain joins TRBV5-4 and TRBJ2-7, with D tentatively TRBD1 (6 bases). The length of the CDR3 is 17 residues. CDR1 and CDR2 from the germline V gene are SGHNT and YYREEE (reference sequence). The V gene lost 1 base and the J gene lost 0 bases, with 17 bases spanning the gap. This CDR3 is CASSLMSDSRSSYEQYF. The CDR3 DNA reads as TGTGCCAGCAGCTTGATGTCGGACAGTCGGAGCTCCTACGAGCAGTACTTC. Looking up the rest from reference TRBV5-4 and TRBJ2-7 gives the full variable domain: ETGVTQSPTHLIKTRGQQVTLRCSSQSGHNTVSWYQQALGQGPQFIFQYYREEENGRGNFPPRFSGLQFPNYSSELNVNALELDDSALYLCASSLMSDSRSSYEQYFGPGTRLTVT.

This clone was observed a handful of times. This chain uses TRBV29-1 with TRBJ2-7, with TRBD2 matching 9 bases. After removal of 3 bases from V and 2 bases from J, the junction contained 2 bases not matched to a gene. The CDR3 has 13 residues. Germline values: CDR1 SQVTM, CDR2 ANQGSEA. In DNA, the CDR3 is TGCAGCGTTGAGGCGGGAGGGCCCTACGAGCAGTACTTC. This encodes CSVEAGGPYEQYF.

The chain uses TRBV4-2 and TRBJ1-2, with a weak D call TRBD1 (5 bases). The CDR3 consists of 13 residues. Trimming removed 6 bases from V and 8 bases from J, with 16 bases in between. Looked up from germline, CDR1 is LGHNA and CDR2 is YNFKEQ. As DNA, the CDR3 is TGTGCCAGCAGAACCGACAGAACCATAGGCTACACCTTC. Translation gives CASRTDRTIGYTF.

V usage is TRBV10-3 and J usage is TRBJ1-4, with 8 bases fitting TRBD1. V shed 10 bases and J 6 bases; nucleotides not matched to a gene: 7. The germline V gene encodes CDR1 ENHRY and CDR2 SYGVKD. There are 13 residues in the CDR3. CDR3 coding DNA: TGTGCCACCAACAGGGGGGAAGATGAAAAACTGTTTTTT. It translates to CATNRGEDEKLFF.

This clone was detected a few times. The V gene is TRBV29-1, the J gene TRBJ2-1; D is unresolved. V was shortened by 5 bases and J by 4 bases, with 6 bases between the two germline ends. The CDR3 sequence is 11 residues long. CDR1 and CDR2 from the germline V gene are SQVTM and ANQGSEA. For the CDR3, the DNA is TGCAGCGTTCGTCAGTACAATGAGCAGTTCTTC. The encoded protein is CSVRQYNEQFF.

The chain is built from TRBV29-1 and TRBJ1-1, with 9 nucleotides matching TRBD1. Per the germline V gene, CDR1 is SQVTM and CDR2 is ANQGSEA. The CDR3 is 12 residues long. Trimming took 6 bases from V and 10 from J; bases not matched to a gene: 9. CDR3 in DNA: TGCAGCGTAGACCGGGACAGGGACGTAGCTTTCTTT. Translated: CSVDRDRDVAFF.

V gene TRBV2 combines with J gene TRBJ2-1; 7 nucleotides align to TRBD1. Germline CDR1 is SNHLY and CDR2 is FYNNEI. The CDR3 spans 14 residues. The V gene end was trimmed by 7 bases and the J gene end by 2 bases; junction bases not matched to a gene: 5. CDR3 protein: CASKPGQPYNEQFF. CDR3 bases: TGTGCCAGCAAACCGGGACAGCCCTACAATGAGCAGTTCTTC.

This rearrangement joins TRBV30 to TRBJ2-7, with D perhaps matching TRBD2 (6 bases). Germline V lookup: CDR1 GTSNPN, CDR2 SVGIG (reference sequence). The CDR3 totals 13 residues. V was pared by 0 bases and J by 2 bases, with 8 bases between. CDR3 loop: CAWSVGGTYEQYF. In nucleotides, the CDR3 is TGTGCCTGGAGTGTTGGGGGGACCTACGAGCAGTACTTC.

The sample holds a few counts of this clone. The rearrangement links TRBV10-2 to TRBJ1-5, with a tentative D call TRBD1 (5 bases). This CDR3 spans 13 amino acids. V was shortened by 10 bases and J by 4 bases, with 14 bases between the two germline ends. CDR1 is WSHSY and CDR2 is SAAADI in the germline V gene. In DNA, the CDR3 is TGCGCCATTTCGACAGAAAGTAATCAGCCCCAGCATTTT. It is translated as CAISTESNQPQHF.

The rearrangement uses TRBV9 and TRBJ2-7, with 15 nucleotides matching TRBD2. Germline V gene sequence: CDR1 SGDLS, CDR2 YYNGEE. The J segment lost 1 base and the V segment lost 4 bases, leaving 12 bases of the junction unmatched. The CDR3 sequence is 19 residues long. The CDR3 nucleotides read TGTGCCAGCAGCTCCGGACTAGCGGGAGGGCCTACCTGGTCCTACGAGCAGTACTTC. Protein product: CASSSGLAGGPTWSYEQYF.

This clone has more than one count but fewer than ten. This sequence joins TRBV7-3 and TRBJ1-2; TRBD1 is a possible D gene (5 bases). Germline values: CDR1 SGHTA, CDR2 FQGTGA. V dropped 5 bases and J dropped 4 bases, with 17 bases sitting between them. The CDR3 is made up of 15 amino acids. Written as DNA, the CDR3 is TGTGCCAGCAGCAGACGACCTGGGGGGACCTATGGCTACACCTTC. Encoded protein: CASSRRPGGTYGYTF.

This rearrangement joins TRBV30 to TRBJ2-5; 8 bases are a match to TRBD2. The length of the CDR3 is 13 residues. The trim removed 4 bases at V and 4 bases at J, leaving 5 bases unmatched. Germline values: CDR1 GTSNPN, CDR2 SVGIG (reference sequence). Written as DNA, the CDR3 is TGTGCCTGGACCGGGAGGGCCACAGAGACCCAGTACTTC. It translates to CAWTGRATETQYF. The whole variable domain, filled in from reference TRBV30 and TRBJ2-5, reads SQTIHQWPATLVQPVGSPLSLECTVEGTSNPNLYWYRQAAGRGLQLLFYSVGIGQISSEVPQNLSASRPQDRQFILSSKKLLLSDSGFYLCAWTGRATETQYFGPGTRLLVL.

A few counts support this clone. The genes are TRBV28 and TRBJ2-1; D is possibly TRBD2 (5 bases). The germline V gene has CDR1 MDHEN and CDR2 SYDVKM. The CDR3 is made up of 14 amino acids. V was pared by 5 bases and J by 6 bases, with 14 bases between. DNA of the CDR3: TGTGCCAGCAGTGCCGTAGTAGCGTTCAATGAGCAGTTCTTC. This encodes CASSAVVAFNEQFF.

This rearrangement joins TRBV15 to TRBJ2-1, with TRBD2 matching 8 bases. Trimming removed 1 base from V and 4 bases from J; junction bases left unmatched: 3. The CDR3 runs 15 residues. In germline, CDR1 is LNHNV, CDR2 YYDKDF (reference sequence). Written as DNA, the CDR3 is TGTGCCACCAGCAGAGGCGGGACTAGGTACAATGAGCAGTTCTTC. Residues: CATSRGGTRYNEQFF.

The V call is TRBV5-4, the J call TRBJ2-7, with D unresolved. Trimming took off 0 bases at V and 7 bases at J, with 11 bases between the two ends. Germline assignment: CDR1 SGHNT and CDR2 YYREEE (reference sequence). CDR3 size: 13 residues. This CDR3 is CASSLAGSDEQYF. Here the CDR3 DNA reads TGTGCCAGCAGCTTGGCAGGCTCGGATGAGCAGTACTTC.

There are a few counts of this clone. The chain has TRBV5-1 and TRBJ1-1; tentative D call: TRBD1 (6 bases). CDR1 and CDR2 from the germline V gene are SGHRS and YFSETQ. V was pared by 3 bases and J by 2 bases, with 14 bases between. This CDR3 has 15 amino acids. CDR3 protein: CASSSPDRTNTEAFF. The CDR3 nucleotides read TGCGCCAGCAGCTCCCCCGACAGGACTAACACTGAAGCTTTCTTT.